One and the same sample provided the 5 T cell receptor beta chains below, sequenced in a study of control samples from healthy donors and cancer patients. Produced via immunoSEQ multiplex PCR; TCRdb's table is partial and in-frame only. The repertoire holds some 89,000 clones, with 86% as singletons. The sample comprised blood. These TCRs come from a man aged 30 to 45 in good health.

The V and J genes are TRBV19 and TRBJ2-4; no clear D gene. V lost 7 bases and J lost 1, with 8 bases in between. Looked up from germline, CDR1 is LNHDA and CDR2 is SQIVND (reference sequence). The CDR3 runs 13 residues. CDR3 loop: CASIGWAKNIQYF. The CDR3 DNA reads TGTGCCAGTATCGGGTGGGCCAAAAACATTCAGTACTTC.

The chain carries TRBV5-1 and TRBJ2-3, with D perhaps TRBD1 (5 bases). The CDR3 is 16 residues long. Germline V lookup: CDR1 SGHRS, CDR2 YFSETQ. With 1 base removed from V and 4 bases from J, the gap between germline ends came to 16 bases. Here the CDR3 DNA reads TGCGCCAGCAGCTTGCGGCCCGACCTAGGGGCAGATACGCAGTATTTT. It translates to CASSLRPDLGADTQYF.

The gene calls are TRBV7-3 and TRBJ2-7; 7 bases map to TRBD2. The CDR3 is made up of 15 amino acids. Germline assignment: CDR1 SGHTA and CDR2 FQGTGA. J was trimmed by 5 bases and V by 5 bases; bases with no gene match: 12. This CDR3 is CASSRAGGGDHEQYF. The DNA for the CDR3 is TGTGCCAGCAGCCGAGCCGGGGGAGGGGACCACGAGCAGTACTTC.

J is TRBJ2-7 and V is TRBV29-1, with 10 bases lining up with TRBD1. The CDR3 runs 16 residues. The V gene's germline CDR1 is SQVTM and CDR2 ANQGSEA. The V segment lost 2 bases and the J segment 6 bases; nucleotides outside the gene matches: 13. The DNA of the CDR3 is TGCAGCGTTGAAATTGTAGGGACAGGGGCCCTGGGCGAGCAGTACTTC. Translated: CSVEIVGTGALGEQYF.

The CDR3, as DNA: TGCGCCAGCAGCTTGGACAGGGGTGCGGGAACTGAAGCTTTCTTT. Its translation: CASSLDRGAGTEAFF. The chain links TRBV5-1 to TRBJ1-1; 7 nucleotides match TRBD1. V lost 0 bases and J lost 5; bases outside the gene matches: 7. The CDR3 has 15 residues. The germline V gene has CDR1 SGHRS and CDR2 YFSETQ.